The 24 T cell receptor beta chains below all came from one sample that was sequenced in a study of CD8 T cells in Susac syndrome. Reverse transcription used about 0.45 to 1 ug RNA and random hexamers. TCRdb re-called the immunoSEQ multiplex PCR reads with MiXCR, one entry per CDR3 protein. The profile shows some 200,000 distinct CDR3 sequences, 85% to 95% of them singletons. What was sequenced was CD8+ T cells from PBMCs. These receptor sequences come from a human donor with Susac syndrome.

The chain recombines TRBV6-5 with TRBJ2-4; weak D call: TRBD1 (5 bases). CDR3 size: 13 residues. Trimming took 2 bases from V and 6 from J, leaving 8 bases between them. Germline V gives CDR1 MNHEY, CDR2 SVGAGI. Here the CDR3 DNA reads TGTGCCAGCAGTTACGACAGAATAAACATTCAGTACTTC. Residues: CASSYDRINIQYF.

The J gene is TRBJ2-4, the V gene TRBV20-1; D tentatively reads TRBD1 or TRBD2 (5 bases each). Trimming shortened V by 1 base and J by 6 bases, and 10 bases separated the two germline ends. The CDR3 spans 13 residues. Germline-derived CDR1 and CDR2 are DFQATT and SNEGSKA (reference sequence). CDR3 nucleotide sequence: TGCAGTGCTAGAGCGGATGGGGGAAACATTCAGTACTTC. Translating it yields CSARADGGNIQYF.

The chain is built from TRBV12-3 or TRBV12-4 and TRBJ2-1, with D hard to call. V lost 3 bases, J lost 2 bases, and 14 bases lay in between. The CDR3 has 16 amino acids. The CDR3 DNA reads TGTGCCAGCAGTTTCGGCGGCCCTACCACCTACAATGAGCAGTTCTTC. Translation gives CASSFGGPTTYNEQFF.

Here the CDR3 reads CASSLDSVAKNIQYF. CDR3 sequence (DNA): TGCGCCAGCAGCTTGGATTCTGTAGCCAAAAACATTCAGTACTTC. The J gene is TRBJ2-4, the V gene TRBV5-1; no reliable D call. This CDR3 is built from 15 residues. V was pared by 0 bases and J by 0 bases, with 7 bases between. Per the germline V gene, CDR1 is SGHRS and CDR2 is YFSETQ.

This clonotype was counted once. CDR3 sequence: CASSIGQYYRYEQYF. The CDR3 DNA reads as TGTGCCAGTAGTATCGGACAGTACTATCGATACGAGCAGTACTTC. The genes are TRBV19 and TRBJ2-7, with D possibly being TRBD1 (6 bases). CDR1 is LNHDA and CDR2 is SQIVND in the germline V gene (reference sequence). This CDR3 is built from 15 residues. Trimming cost V 3 bases and J 4 bases, with 16 bases left between them.

V is TRBV20-1 and J is TRBJ2-1, with D possibly TRBD2 on 6 matching bases. CDR3 size: 16 residues. V shed 0 bases and J shed 6 bases, with 18 bases lying between them. The V gene's germline CDR1 is DFQATT and CDR2 SNEGSKA (reference sequence). The CDR3 region is CSARDLGSGFLNEQFF. The CDR3 DNA follows: TGCAGTGCTAGAGATTTGGGTAGCGGCTTCCTCAATGAGCAGTTCTTC.

This chain uses TRBV10-1 with TRBJ2-3, with 10 bases lining up with TRBD1. Germline V gene data show CDR1 as WNHNN and CDR2 as SYGVQD (reference sequence). CDR3 length: 19 residues. V lost 0 bases to trimming and J lost 4 bases; unmatched junction nucleotides: 13. Here the CDR3 DNA reads TGCGCCAGCAGTGAGTCGGGAGGGGCCGGGACAGGGGTGCCAGATACGCAGTATTTT. It yields the protein CASSESGGAGTGVPDTQYF.

The chain employs TRBV9 and TRBJ1-6; 7 nucleotides line up with TRBD1. V lost 3 bases, J lost 10 bases, and 10 bases stayed unmatched. The germline gives CDR1 SGDLS, CDR2 YYNGEE. The CDR3 has 15 amino acids. The CDR3 here is CASSATGTAGSPLHF. Written as DNA, the CDR3 is TGTGCCAGCAGCGCTACCGGGACAGCCGGCTCACCCCTCCACTTT. The whole variable domain, remainder taken from reference TRBV9 and TRBJ1-6, is DSGVTQTPKHLITATGQRVTLRCSPRSGDLSVYWYQQSLDQGLQFLIQYYNGEERAKGNILERFSAQQFPDLHSELNLSSLELGDSALYFCASSATGTAGSPLHFGNGTRLTVT.

The chain employs TRBV28 and TRBJ1-2; D ambiguous. Germline lookup yields CDR1 MDHEN and CDR2 SYDVKM. The CDR3 covers 14 residues. V was shortened by 8 bases and J by 6 bases, with 19 bases between the two germline ends. The CDR3 DNA reads TGTGCCAGCCTCGGTCGGACGGCATATGATGGCTACACCTTC. Translated, it gives CASLGRTAYDGYTF.

The chain has TRBV29-1 and TRBJ1-2; perhaps TRBD1 as D (6 bases). Germline assignment: CDR1 SQVTM and CDR2 ANQGSEA. The CDR3 runs 13 residues. Trimming took 6 bases from V and 3 from J, leaving 14 bases between them. DNA for the CDR3: TGCAGCGTAGTGAAACAGGGTGACTATGGCTACACCTTC. It yields the protein CSVVKQGDYGYTF.

This clonotype was counted a few times. The chain has TRBV6-5 and TRBJ2-4; no firm D call. This CDR3 comprises 15 residues. V shed 0 bases and J shed 0 bases, with 6 bases lying between them. Germline lookup yields CDR1 MNHEY and CDR2 SVGAGI. CDR3 sequence reads: CASSYSSLAKNIQYF. The CDR3 nucleotides read TGTGCCAGCAGTTACTCGTCTTTAGCCAAAAACATTCAGTACTTC.

This chain uses TRBV13 with TRBJ1-6; D remains ambiguous. The CDR3 contains 16 residues. Germline V gene lookup returns CDR1 PRHDT and CDR2 FYEKMQ (reference sequence). The germline V and J ends were trimmed by 0 bases and 0 bases, with 6 bases remaining between them. In nucleotides, the CDR3 is TGTGCCAGCAGCTTAGGGGAGAGCTCCTATAATTCACCCCTCCACTTT. Protein: CASSLGESSYNSPLHF.

CDR3 loop: CATRGGVGTDTQYF. The CDR3 region has the DNA TGTGCCACACGCGGAGGGGTCGGCACAGATACGCAGTATTTT. J is TRBJ2-3 and V is TRBV6-5, with a weak D call TRBD2 (6 bases). Per germline, CDR1 MNHEY and CDR2 SVGAGI. V was trimmed by 10 bases and J by 1 base, leaving 15 bases between them. The CDR3 totals 14 residues.

The CDR3 sequence is CASSQDEAGWYQNYGYTF. In DNA, the CDR3 is TGTGCCAGCAGCCAAGATGAGGCAGGGTGGTATCAAAACTATGGCTACACCTTC. The genes are TRBV3-1 and TRBJ1-2; tentatively, D is TRBD1 (5 bases). V gave up 0 bases and J gave up 2 bases, with 19 bases separating them. The CDR3 runs 18 residues. CDR1 is LGHDT, CDR2 YNNKEL, per germline (reference sequence).

V usage is TRBV13 and J usage is TRBJ2-7, with TRBD1 matching 7 bases. The CDR3 spans 16 residues. Germline CDR1 and CDR2: PRHDT and FYEKMQ (reference sequence). The V gene end was trimmed by 5 bases and the J gene end by 7 bases; junction bases not matched to a gene: 17. This CDR3 is CASSPPRQGWSQEQYF. The DNA for the CDR3 is TGTGCCAGCAGCCCCCCACGACAGGGTTGGTCTCAAGAGCAGTACTTC. The whole variable domain, remainder taken from reference TRBV13 and TRBJ2-7, is AAGVIQSPRHLIKEKRETATLKCYPIPRHDTVYWYQQGPGQDPQFLISFYEKMQSDKGSIPDRFSAQQFSDYHSELNMSSLELGDSALYFCASSPPRQGWSQEQYFGPGTRLTVT.

The chain recombines TRBV19 with TRBJ1-3; the D gene is possibly TRBD1 (6 bases). Germline CDR1 reads LNHDA; CDR2 reads SQIVND (reference sequence). CDR3 size: 15 residues. V was clipped by 5 bases and J by 2 bases, with 13 bases between them. CDR3 coding DNA: TGTGCCAGTAGTGTGGACAGCTCGACTGGAAACACCATATATTTT. Its protein product is CASSVDSSTGNTIYF.

The chain is built from TRBV15 and TRBJ1-4; D is undetermined. V was cut by 5 bases and J by 7 bases, with 8 bases left in between. The CDR3 totals 12 residues. Germline V gene lookup returns CDR1 LNHNV and CDR2 YYDKDF (reference sequence). The CDR3 sequence is CATSFEGEKLFF. CDR3 coding DNA: TGTGCCACCAGCTTCGAGGGTGAAAAACTGTTTTTT.

The chain recombines TRBV9 with TRBJ2-2; 9 nucleotides match TRBD1. The CDR3 spans 16 residues. Germline V gene lookup returns CDR1 SGDLS and CDR2 YYNGEE. V dropped 4 bases and J dropped 1; count of bases not matched to a gene: 5. CDR3 protein: CASSPPGQGNTGELFF. The CDR3 region has the DNA TGTGCCAGCAGCCCTCCGGGACAGGGGAACACCGGGGAGCTGTTTTTT.

This sequence joins TRBV4-1 and TRBJ2-5, with TRBD2 matching over 7 bases. This CDR3 comprises 17 residues. Germline V gene data show CDR1 as MGHRA and CDR2 as YSYEKL. V lost 7 bases to trimming and J lost 4 bases; unmatched junction nucleotides: 18. CDR3 protein: CASKKMAGVLGVETQYF. CDR3 nucleotide sequence: TGCGCCAGCAAGAAAATGGCGGGAGTTTTAGGTGTAGAGACCCAGTACTTC.

This chain connects TRBV7-9 to TRBJ2-7; D unresolved. Germline assignment: CDR1 SEHNR and CDR2 FQNEAQ (reference sequence). V lost 5 bases and J lost 3, with 11 bases in between. The CDR3 loop spans 13 amino acids. The CDR3 sequence: CASSVGFVYEQYF. The CDR3 DNA reads TGTGCCAGCAGCGTGGGATTCGTCTACGAGCAGTACTTC. Full variable domain (remainder filled in from reference TRBV7-9 and TRBJ2-7): DTGVSQNPRHKITKRGQNVTFRCDPISEHNRLYWYRQTLGQGPEFLTYFQNEAQLEKSRLLSDRFSAERPKGSFSTLEIQRTEQGDSAMYLCASSVGFVYEQYFGPGTRLTVT.

The rearrangement joins TRBV4-1 to TRBJ2-1, with TRBD1 identical over 7 bases. Germline CDR1 and CDR2: MGHRA and YSYEKL. Trimming cost V 1 base and J 1 base; bases outside gene matches: 4. CDR3 length: 16 amino acids. In DNA form, the CDR3 reads TGCGCCAGCAGCCAAGTATCAGGGGGTTCCTACAATGAGCAGTTCTTC. Encoded protein: CASSQVSGGSYNEQFF.

This chain links TRBV5-1 with TRBJ1-2; 9 nucleotides align to TRBD1. The CDR3 is made up of 15 amino acids. Germline V lookup: CDR1 SGHRS, CDR2 YFSETQ. Losses at the gene ends were 1 base for V and 2 bases for J; bases not matched to a gene: 3. In DNA, the CDR3 is TGCGCCAGCAGCTTGACAGGGGGCGGAAACTATGGCTACACCTTC. This sequence encodes CASSLTGGGNYGYTF.

This clonotype was observed a single time. V is TRBV24-1 and J is TRBJ2-2; D is uncertain. Germline CDR1 KGHDR, CDR2 SFDVKD. Trimming left V 1 base short and J 5 bases short, with 7 bases between. The CDR3 is made up of 14 amino acids. The CDR3 DNA is TGTGCCACCAGTGATTTAGGAGAGACCGGGGAGCTGTTTTTT. This codes for CATSDLGETGELFF.

As DNA, the CDR3 is TGTGCCAGTCAATCCAGGACAGCAGATAGCAATCAGCCCCAGCATTTT. Translation: CASQSRTADSNQPQHF. This rearrangement joins TRBV6-1 to TRBJ1-5; perhaps TRBD1 as D (6 bases). The V end lost 9 bases, the J end lost 0 bases, and 18 bases lay between the germline ends. CDR3 size: 16 residues. CDR1 MNHNS and CDR2 SASEGT come from the germline V gene.